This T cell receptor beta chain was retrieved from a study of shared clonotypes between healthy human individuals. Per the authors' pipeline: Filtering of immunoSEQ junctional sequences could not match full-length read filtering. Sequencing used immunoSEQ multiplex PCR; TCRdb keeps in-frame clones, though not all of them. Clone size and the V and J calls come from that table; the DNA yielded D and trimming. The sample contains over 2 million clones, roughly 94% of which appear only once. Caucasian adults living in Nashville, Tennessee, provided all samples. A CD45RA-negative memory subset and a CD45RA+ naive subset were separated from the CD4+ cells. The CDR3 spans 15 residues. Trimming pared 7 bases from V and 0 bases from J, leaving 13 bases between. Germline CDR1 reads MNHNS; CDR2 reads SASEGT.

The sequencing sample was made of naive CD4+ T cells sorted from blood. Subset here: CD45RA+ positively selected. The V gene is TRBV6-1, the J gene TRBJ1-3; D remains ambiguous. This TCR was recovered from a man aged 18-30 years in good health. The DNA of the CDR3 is TGTGCCAGCACCTTCGACGGGCCCTCTGGAAACACCATATATTTT. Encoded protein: CASTFDGPSGNTIYF.